The rows below give T cell receptor beta chains drawn from one sample of a study of PD-L1 blockade in urothelial cancer. The table came from immunoSEQ multiplex PCR; TCRdb's copy has only in-frame clones and leaves some out. Among over 45,000 clones listed, 86% were seen once. Sequencing was performed on PBMCs, taken around atezolizumab (anti-PD-L1) treatment. These receptors were taken from a man aged 50 to 59 with urothelial cancer. Each CDR3 is given with its conserved first and last residue. The D gene is left open where the match is weak. The listing skips clone size in some rows; elsewhere it reads once, few, many or a size class.

V	D	size	J	CDR3	DNA
TRBV30	TRBD1	.	TRBJ1-1	CAWRGQGILSNTEAFF	TGTGCCTGGAGAGGACAGGGTATCCTCTCTAACACTGAAGCTTTCTTT
TRBV27	.	.	TRBJ2-7	CASRLYEQYF	TGTGCCAGCAGACTATACGAGCAGTACTTC
TRBV29-1	TRBD2	.	TRBJ2-7	CSAMGLAGGVGYEQYF	TGCAGCGCCATGGGACTAGCGGGGGGGGTTGGGTACGAGCAGTACTTC
TRBV11-1	.	.	TRBJ2-7	CASSLKPTADSYEQYF	TGTGCCAGCAGCTTAAAACCTACCGCCGACTCCTACGAGCAGTACTTC
TRBV7-9	.	few	TRBJ2-7	CASSSKVRGSISYEQYF	TGTGCCAGCAGCTCGAAAGTAAGAGGGAGTATCTCCTACGAGCAGTACTTC
TRBV10-2	.	.	TRBJ2-1	CASSEGGTVTYNEQFF	TGCGCCAGCAGTGAGGGAGGGACAGTAACCTACAATGAGCAGTTCTTC
TRBV5-1	TRBD2	.	TRBJ2-1	CASSFGLAGGSSYNEQFF	TGCGCCAGCAGCTTTGGACTAGCGGGAGGGAGCTCCTACAATGAGCAGTTCTTC
TRBV7-2	TRBD1	.	TRBJ2-5	CASSADRGETQYF	TGTGCCAGCAGCGCCGACAGGGGAGAGACCCAGTACTTC
TRBV27	TRBD1	once	TRBJ1-2	CASSQTGARFGYTF	TGTGCCAGCAGTCAGACAGGGGCTAGGTTTGGCTACACCTTC
TRBV5-4	.	.	TRBJ1-1	CASSPGGGGTTEAFF	TGTGCCAGCAGCCCCGGCGGGGGGGGAACCACTGAAGCTTTCTTT
TRBV19	.	.	TRBJ1-5	CASSIHRTGAGQPQHF	TGTGCCAGTAGTATACACCGTACTGGGGCAGGTCAGCCCCAGCATTTT
TRBV10-1	.	.	TRBJ2-5	CASSDPKTVNQETQYF	TGCGCCAGCAGTGACCCAAAGACAGTAAACCAAGAGACCCAGTACTTC
TRBV4-2	TRBD2	.	TRBJ2-7	CASSQGGGSSYEQYF	TGTGCCAGCAGCCAAGGGGGGGGGAGCTCCTACGAGCAGTACTTC
TRBV2	TRBD2	.	TRBJ2-1	CASSRSGGENEQFF	TGTGCCAGCAGCCGTAGCGGGGGAGAGAATGAGCAGTTCTTC
TRBV7-9	.	.	TRBJ1-5	CASSSQGNQPQHF	TGTGCCAGCAGTTCTCAGGGAAATCAGCCCCAGCATTTT
TRBV21-1	.	.	TRBJ2-7	CASSKEGTIQGYEQYF	TGTGCCAGCAGCAAAGAAGGGACGATACAGGGCTACGAGCAGTACTTC
TRBV18	TRBD1	once	TRBJ2-1	CASSRTGGEQFF	TGTGCCAGCTCGCGGACAGGGGGTGAGCAGTTCTTC
TRBV5-1	.	.	TRBJ1-5	CASSLGGANQPQHF	TGCGCCAGCAGCTTGGGTGGGGCCAATCAGCCCCAGCATTTT
TRBV10-3	.	.	TRBJ1-6	CAIRVFGESPLHF	TGTGCCATCAGGGTGTTCGGGGAATCACCCCTCCACTTT
TRBV7-2	.	.	TRBJ2-5	CASSFGILETQYF	TGTGCCAGCAGCTTCGGGATTCTGGAGACCCAGTACTTC
TRBV27	TRBD2	.	TRBJ2-1	CASSKPRTSGIHEQFF	TGTGCCAGCAGTAAGCCCCGGACTAGCGGGATCCATGAGCAGTTCTTC
TRBV28	TRBD2	.	TRBJ2-5	CASSLGVGGPFETQYF	TGTGCCAGCAGTTTGGGTGTGGGAGGGCCTTTCGAGACCCAGTACTTC
TRBV5-1	TRBD1	.	TRBJ2-1	CASSQQGAGGVF	TGCGCCAGCAGCCAACAGGGGGCTGGGGGGGTCTTC
TRBV5-6	TRBD2	.	TRBJ2-3	CASSYAGGTDTQYF	TGTGCCAGTTCCTACGCGGGGGGGACAGATACGCAGTATTTT
TRBV7-2	.	.	TRBJ2-3	CASSLDIQVQYF	TGTGCCAGCAGCTTAGATATCCAGGTGCAGTATTTT
TRBV7-2	.	.	TRBJ2-5	CASSSPQGQETQYF	TGTGCCAGCAGCAGTCCCCAGGGACAAGAGACCCAGTACTTC
TRBV15	.	.	TRBJ2-3	CATSPNTDTQYF	TGTGCCACCAGCCCAAACACAGATACGCAGTATTTT
TRBV5-6	.	.	TRBJ2-3	CASSPGSTDTQYF	TGTGCCAGCAGCCCAGGTTCAACAGATACGCAGTATTTT
TRBV29-1	.	.	TRBJ2-3	CSVFVDTQYF	TGCAGCGTCTTTGTGGATACGCAGTATTTT
TRBV28	.	.	TRBJ2-7	CASSSLMGLEQYF	TGTGCCAGCAGCAGTTTAATGGGGCTCGAGCAGTACTTC
TRBV2	TRBD2	.	TRBJ2-2	CASRTGLAGSTGELFF	TGTGCCAGCAGAACGGGACTAGCGGGGAGCACCGGGGAGCTGTTTTTT
TRBV10-1	.	.	TRBJ2-3	CASRRTGTDTQYF	TGCGCCAGCAGGAGAACAGGAACAGATACGCAGTATTTT
TRBV4-1	.	.	TRBJ2-4	CASSQDHSLKNIQYF	TGCGCCAGCAGCCAAGATCACAGTTTAAAAAACATTCAGTACTTC
TRBV7-9	TRBD1	once	TRBJ1-1	CASSPRQGGTEAFF	TGTGCCAGCAGCCCTCGACAGGGGGGGACTGAAGCTTTCTTT
TRBV28	TRBD1	.	TRBJ1-1	CASSIPRGRWTEAFF	TGTGCCAGCAGTATCCCCAGGGGGCGATGGACTGAAGCTTTCTTT
TRBV6-4	.	.	TRBJ2-7	CASRRGEQYF	TGTGCCAGCAGACGAGGGGAGCAGTACTTC
TRBV2	.	.	TRBJ1-6	CASNIDLGTYSPLHF	TGTGCCAGCAATATAGACCTAGGGACTTATTCACCCCTCCACTTT
TRBV2	.	.	TRBJ1-5	CASTDSYSNQPQHF	TGTGCCAGCACCGACAGTTATAGCAATCAGCCCCAGCATTTT
TRBV18	TRBD1	.	TRBJ1-1	CASSPNRDSEAFF	TGTGCCAGCTCACCGAACCGGGACAGTGAAGCTTTCTTT
TRBV5-1	TRBD2	.	TRBJ2-5	CASSLPPGGEETQYF	TGCGCCAGCAGCTTGCCGCCCGGGGGGGAAGAGACCCAGTACTTC
TRBV4-1	.	.	TRBJ1-5	CASSQVGRGGSDQPQHF	TGCGCCAGCAGCCAAGTGGGCCGGGGGGGGTCTGATCAGCCCCAGCATTTT
TRBV6-1	TRBD1	.	TRBJ2-2	CASSEGDRVGNTGELFF	TGTGCCAGCAGTGAAGGGGACAGGGTGGGGAACACCGGGGAGCTGTTTTTT
TRBV18	TRBD2	.	TRBJ2-7	CASSPPPGGNEQYF	TGTGCCAGCTCACCACCCCCCGGGGGGAACGAGCAGTACTTC
TRBV5-1	TRBD1	.	TRBJ2-1	CASSSQGAAPSSYNEQFF	TGCGCCAGCAGCTCTCAGGGGGCCGCCCCCAGCTCCTACAATGAGCAGTTCTTC
TRBV19	TRBD1	.	TRBJ1-1	CASSWGQGGLNTEAFF	TGTGCCAGTAGTTGGGGCCAAGGGGGCTTGAACACTGAAGCTTTCTTT
TRBV5-1	.	.	TRBJ1-1	CASSRGGKPNTEAFF	TGCGCCAGCAGCCGCGGGGGGAAGCCGAACACTGAAGCTTTCTTT
TRBV11-2	.	.	TRBJ2-7	CASSLGNHGEQYF	TGTGCCAGCAGCTTAGGCAACCACGGCGAGCAGTACTTC